The present T cell receptor (beta chain) was sequenced within a study of OX40 agonist ivuxolimab in advanced cancers. Germline V gene lookup returns CDR1 SGDLS and CDR2 YYNGEE. The ends were cut back, 4 bases at V and 7 bases at J, with 11 bases in the middle. This CDR3 is built from 13 residues. Sequencing used immunoSEQ multiplex PCR; TCRdb keeps in-frame clones, though not all of them. This sample yields more than 75,000 clones, of which 80% to 90% are seen a single time; approximately 5.1% belongs to the top ten. This TCR was sampled from an adult with an advanced solid tumor such as melanoma, head and neck, liver or kidney cancer. Sequenced here: CD4+ or CD8+ T cells sorted from blood, sampled in a trial of the OX40 agonist ivuxolimab. The V call is TRBV9, the J call TRBJ2-2; no definite D call. CDR3 sequence: CASSPSTVGELFF. CDR3 in DNA: TGTGCCAGCAGCCCTAGTACCGTCGGGGAGCTGTTTTTT.